This T cell receptor (beta chain) stems from a study of cytomegalovirus exposure and HLA in healthy donors. Study background: Of all 400 or so donors who were genotyped, 80% to 85% belonged to the Caucasian-associated ancestry cluster.

Concerning this clone: Its antigen is not identified.

The ends lost 0 bases at V and 4 bases at J; junction bases unmatched: 10. CDR3 size: 17 residues. The germline gives CDR1 SGHDT, CDR2 YYEEEE. PCR primers comprised 60 Vbeta and 13 Jbeta primers. Using immunoSEQ multiplex PCR, the repertoire was profiled, and TCRdb retains in-frame clones only, with some absent. The profile shows under 200,000 clones, roughly 80% of them singletons. Study findings and constraints: Analysis performed later showed TCR beta chains linked to HLA being more clonally expanded than equally common others. HLA-A and HLA-B allele assignments for most subjects were reportedly predicted accurately using TCR beta sequences. TCR association rates varied by HLA locus in a later analysis, with DRB1 highest and HLA-C lowest.

This rearrangement joins TRBV5-6 to TRBJ2-1, with TRBD2 matching 7 bases. The sequencing sample was made of PBMCs. This TCR derives from a woman aged 18-29 years in good health and CMV-seronegative. The CDR3: CASSLGPGLAEYNEQFF. The CDR3 bases are TGTGCCAGCAGCTTGGGGCCGGGGCTAGCGGAATACAATGAGCAGTTCTTC.